These T cell receptor beta chains were read from a single sample in a study of cytomegalovirus exposure and HLA in healthy donors. The repertoire was sequenced with immunoSEQ multiplex PCR; TCRdb's copy has only in-frame clones and lacks some. The sample consists of some 88,000 clones, more than 65% of them appearing once. The sample taken for sequencing was PBMCs. The source of these receptors is a woman aged 18-29 years in good health and CMV-seropositive. Both conserved end residues are part of each CDR3. A D gene is named only where the DNA matches it firmly. Part of the rows lack a size; the others show once, few, many or a class for expanded clones.

TRBV19	-	-	TRBJ2-7	CASSIGVVGYEQYF	TGTGCCAGTAGTATCGGGGTAGTGGGCTACGAGCAGTACTTC
TRBV6-1	-	-	TRBJ1-5	CASSESPGFGNQPQHF	TGTGCCAGCAGTGAATCACCAGGGTTTGGCAATCAGCCCCAGCATTTT
TRBV28	-	once	TRBJ1-2	CASSLGGANKYGGYTF	TGTGCCAGCAGTTTAGGGGGGGCGAACAAATATGGTGGCTACACCTTC
TRBV6-4	TRBD2	-	TRBJ2-3	CASSATSGPPGDTQYF	TGTGCCAGCAGTGCCACTAGCGGACCCCCCGGAGATACGCAGTATTTT
TRBV6-5	-	-	TRBJ2-7	CASTATVAYEQYF	TGTGCCAGCACCGCCACAGTAGCCTACGAGCAGTACTTC
TRBV7-3	-	-	TRBJ1-1	CASSSLGGVVTEAFF	TGTGCCAGCAGCTCCCTCGGGGGGGTCGTCACTGAAGCTTTCTTT
TRBV11-1	TRBD1	-	TRBJ2-7	CASSSMGQSYEQYF	TGTGCCAGCAGCTCCATGGGACAGTCCTACGAGCAGTACTTC
TRBV6-6	TRBD1	-	TRBJ1-1	CASTPTTGGLEAFF	TGTGCCAGCACCCCAACGACAGGGGGCCTTGAAGCTTTCTTT
TRBV28	-	few	TRBJ1-5	CASSLINQPQHF	TGTGCCAGCAGTTTAATAAATCAGCCCCAGCATTTT
TRBV7-2	-	-	TRBJ2-3	CASSFSGMDTDTQYF	TGTGCCAGCAGCTTTTCGGGGATGGACACAGATACGCAGTATTTT
TRBV2	-	few	TRBJ2-7	CASSEWGEYEQYF	TGTGCCAGCAGTGAATGGGGAGAGTACGAGCAGTACTTC